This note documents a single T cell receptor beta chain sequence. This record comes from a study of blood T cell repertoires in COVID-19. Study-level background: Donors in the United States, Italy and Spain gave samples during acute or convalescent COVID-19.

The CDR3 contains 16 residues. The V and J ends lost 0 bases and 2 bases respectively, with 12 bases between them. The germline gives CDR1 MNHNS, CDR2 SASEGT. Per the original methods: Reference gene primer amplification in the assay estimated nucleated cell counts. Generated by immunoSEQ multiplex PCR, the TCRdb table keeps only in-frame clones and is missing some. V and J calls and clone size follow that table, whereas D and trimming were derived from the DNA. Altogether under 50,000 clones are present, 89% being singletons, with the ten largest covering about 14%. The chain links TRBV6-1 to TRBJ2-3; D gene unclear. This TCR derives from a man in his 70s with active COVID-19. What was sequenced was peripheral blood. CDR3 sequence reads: CASSEAFGRYTDTQYF. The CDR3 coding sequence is TGTGCCAGCAGTGAAGCGTTTGGCAGATACACAGATACGCAGTATTTT.